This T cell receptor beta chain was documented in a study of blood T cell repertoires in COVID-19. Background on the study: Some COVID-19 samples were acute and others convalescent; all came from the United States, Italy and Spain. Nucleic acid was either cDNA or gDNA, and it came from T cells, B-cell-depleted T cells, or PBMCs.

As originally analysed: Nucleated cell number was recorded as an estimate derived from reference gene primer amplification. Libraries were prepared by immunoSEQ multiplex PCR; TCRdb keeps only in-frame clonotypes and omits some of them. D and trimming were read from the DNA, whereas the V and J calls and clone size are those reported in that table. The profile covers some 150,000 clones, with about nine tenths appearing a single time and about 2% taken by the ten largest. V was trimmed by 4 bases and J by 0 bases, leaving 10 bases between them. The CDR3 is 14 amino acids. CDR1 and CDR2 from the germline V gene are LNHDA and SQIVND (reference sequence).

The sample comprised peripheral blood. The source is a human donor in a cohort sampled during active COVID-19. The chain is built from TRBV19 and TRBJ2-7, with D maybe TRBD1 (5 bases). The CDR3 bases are TGTGCCAGTAGTACCCAGGACATCTCCTACGAGCAGTACTTC. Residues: CASSTQDISYEQYF.